This T cell receptor (beta chain) appears in the sequencing data of a study of blood T cell repertoires in COVID-19. Germline lookup yields CDR1 SGHRS and CDR2 YFSETQ. Trimming took 6 bases from V and 0 from J, leaving 16 bases between them. The CDR3 has 17 amino acids. The study recruited people aged about 18 to 95 years across roughly 23 US areas. Libraries were prepared by immunoSEQ multiplex PCR; TCRdb keeps only in-frame clonotypes and omits some of them. The sample lists approximately 280,000 clones; 90% were seen once. The chain joins TRBV5-1 to TRBJ1-6, with no clear D. The material sequenced was PBMCs or T cells enriched from blood (not recorded which). The sequence was obtained from a young woman with acute COVID-19. The CDR3 nucleotides read TGCGCCAGCAAAAGCGGTGGCCGTTTCTCCTATAATTCACCCCTCCACTTT. Amino acid sequence: CASKSGGRFSYNSPLHF. Drawing the rest from reference TRBV5-1 and TRBJ1-6, the complete variable domain is KAGVTQTPRYLIKTRGQQVTLSCSPISGHRSVSWYQQTPGQGLQFLFEYFSETQRNKGNFPGRFSGRQFSNSRSEMNVSTLELGDSALYLCASKSGGRFSYNSPLHFGNGTRLTVT.